A selection of T cell receptor beta chains follows, all from one sample in a study of CD8 T cells in Susac syndrome. TCRdb recomputed calls from the immunoSEQ multiplex PCR reads with MiXCR, one row per CDR3 protein. Of tens of thousands of distinct CDR3 sequences listed, around 94% are singletons. Sequences were obtained from CD8+ T cells from PBMCs. These receptors all stem from a human donor in good health. The CDR3 runs from the conserved cysteine through the conserved F or W. D genes are given only for firm matches. Clone sizes are given selectively: once, few, many, or a class where the clone is expanded.

clone_size j_call d_call v_call cdr3_nt cdr3_aa
once TRBJ2-3 NA TRBV27 TGTGCCAGCAGTTTATCGAAAGGGGATACGCAGTATTTT CASSLSKGDTQYF
once TRBJ1-1 NA TRBV20-1 TGCAGTGCTAGACCGGGGTGGGGGACTGAAGCTTTCTTT CSARPGWGTEAFF
NA TRBJ2-1 NA TRBV5-1 TGCGCCAGCAGCTCGGACAATGGGAATGAGCAGTTCTTC CASSSDNGNEQFF
NA TRBJ1-5 TRBD1 TRBV3-1 TGTGCCAGCAGCCGGGGACAGGGGGTGAGAAATCAGCCCCAGCATTTT CASSRGQGVRNQPQHF
once TRBJ1-5 TRBD1 TRBV15 TGTGCCACCAGCAGGCTGACAGGGCTCTCGGGCAATCAGCCCCAGCATTTT CATSRLTGLSGNQPQHF
NA TRBJ1-1 TRBD1 TRBV4-1 TGCGCCAGCAGCCCCAGACAGGGGGGATACTTTGAAGCTTTCTTT CASSPRQGGYFEAFF
NA TRBJ2-7 TRBD1 TRBV7-9 TGTGCCAGCAGCTTATCCGGGACAGGGCGCGACGAGCAGTACTTC CASSLSGTGRDEQYF
few TRBJ2-3 TRBD1 TRBV6-5 TGTGCCAGCAGTTACCGGACAGGGACGCAGTATTTT CASSYRTGTQYF
once TRBJ2-7 NA TRBV7-6 TGTGCCAGCAGCCCGGATCCCGGGACCCTCTCCTACGAGCAGTACTTC CASSPDPGTLSYEQYF
NA TRBJ2-3 NA TRBV9 TGTGCCAGCAGCGCTTCACCGAATACGCAGTATTTT CASSASPNTQYF
NA TRBJ1-5 NA TRBV23-1 TGCGCCAGCAGACGCCATTGTTCACAGGGTCTGGGCAATCAGCCCCAGCATTTT CASRRHCSQGLGNQPQHF
NA TRBJ2-1 TRBD1 TRBV29-1 TGCAGCGTTGTAACAGGGGGCCATGAGCAGTTCTTC CSVVTGGHEQFF
NA TRBJ1-2 NA TRBV28 TGTGCCAGCAGTCCAGCCTATGGCTACACCTTC CASSPAYGYTF
once TRBJ2-5 NA TRBV7-8 TGTGCCAGCAGCTTAGTTGCTGCAGGGAGGACCCAGTACTTC CASSLVAAGRTQYF
NA TRBJ2-6 NA TRBV11-2 TGTGCCAGCAGCCACCCCGAGGACCCGAGCTCTGGGGCCAACGTCCTGACTTTC CASSHPEDPSSGANVLTF
NA TRBJ1-6 NA TRBV6-5 TGTGCCAGCAGTTACTCGACGCCAGGGCAATGGAATTCACCCCTCCACTTT CASSYSTPGQWNSPLHF
NA TRBJ2-7 NA TRBV4-1 TGCGCCAGCAGCCAAGGAGCGGCCGGTGGCTACGAGCAGTACTTC CASSQGAAGGYEQYF
NA TRBJ1-5 NA TRBV12-3/TRBV12-4 TGTGCCAGCAGTCCGGCGGGTGAAAGCAATCAGCCCCAGCATTTT CASSPAGESNQPQHF
NA TRBJ1-2 NA TRBV11-2 TGTGCCAGCAGCTTAGGGACAGCCTATGGCTACACCTTC CASSLGTAYGYTF
NA TRBJ1-1 TRBD1 TRBV19 TGTGCCAGTAGTATAGATCGAGGGACAGGGATCGCTGAAGCTTTCTTT CASSIDRGTGIAEAFF
NA TRBJ2-5 NA TRBV6-6 TGTGCCAGCACCCTAGGGCCCGAGACCCAGTACTTC CASTLGPETQYF
NA TRBJ2-5 NA TRBV4-1 TGCGCCAGCAGCCCATGGGACCCCGCGACGGGAGAGACCCAGTACTTC CASSPWDPATGETQYF